The clone carrying this T cell receptor beta chain is termed medium-sized (0.01 to 0.1%). Its specificity is unknown. Losses at the gene ends were 1 base for V and 5 bases for J; bases not matched to a gene: 5. There are 14 residues in the CDR3. Germline values: CDR1 SGHAT, CDR2 FQNNGV. The data were obtained in a study of spatial heterogeneity in lung cancer. Whole-study findings and limits: In tumors, expanded intratumoral alpha and beta TCR counts tracked mutation counts.

Time point: sample taken at primary tumor resection. TCRdb reanalysed the 5' RACE reads using MiXCR and keeps one entry per CDR3 protein. The sample shows around 1,200 distinct CDR3 sequences, approximately 14% of them seen only once. The receptor was derived from a male donor with early-stage non-small cell lung cancer. This chain uses TRBV11-2 with TRBJ2-7; 7 nucleotides line up with TRBD2. Material: lung tumor tissue, obtained at surgery. The CDR3 coding sequence is TGTGCCAGCAGCTTAGTACGGGAGGCCAACGAGCAGTACTTC. It encodes CASSLVREANEQYF.